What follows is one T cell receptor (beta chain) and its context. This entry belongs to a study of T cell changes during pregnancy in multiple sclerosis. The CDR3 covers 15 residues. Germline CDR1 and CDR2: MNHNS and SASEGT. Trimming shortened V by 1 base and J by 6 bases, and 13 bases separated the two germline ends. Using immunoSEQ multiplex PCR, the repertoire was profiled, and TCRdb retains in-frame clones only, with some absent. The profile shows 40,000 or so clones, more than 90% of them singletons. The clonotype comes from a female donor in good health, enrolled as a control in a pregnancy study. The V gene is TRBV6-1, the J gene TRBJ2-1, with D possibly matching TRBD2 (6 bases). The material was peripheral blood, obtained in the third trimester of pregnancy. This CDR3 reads CASSEGGGGFNEQFF. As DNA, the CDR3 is TGTGCCAGCAGTGAAGGGGGTGGGGGGTTCAATGAGCAGTTCTTC.